The clone carrying this T cell receptor (beta chain) was counted a few times. Antigen: not known. TCRdb re-called the RT-PCR reads with MiXCR, one entry per CDR3 protein. The sample contains some 800,000 distinct CDR3 sequences, less than 25% of which appear only once. These data are taken from a study of response to subunit inactivated influenza vaccine. Study-wide findings and caveats: Seasonal influenza vaccination, on each occasion, was suggested by the authors to recruit few new T cells.

The length of the CDR3 is 17 residues. With 5 bases clipped from V and 2 bases from J, the junction kept 7 bases outside the gene matches. Germline V gene data show CDR1 as MNHEY and CDR2 as SVGEGT. This receptor was identified in a man between 50 and 59 years old who received an inactivated influenza vaccine. The sample here was PBMCs from blood, taken 4 to 6 days after vaccination. The rearrangement joins TRBV6-2 or TRBV6-3 to TRBJ2-3, with 13 bases fitting TRBD2. This chain's CDR3 is CASSDGTSGKHTDTQYF. CDR3 coding DNA: TGTGCCAGCAGTGACGGGACTAGCGGGAAACACACAGATACGCAGTATTTT.